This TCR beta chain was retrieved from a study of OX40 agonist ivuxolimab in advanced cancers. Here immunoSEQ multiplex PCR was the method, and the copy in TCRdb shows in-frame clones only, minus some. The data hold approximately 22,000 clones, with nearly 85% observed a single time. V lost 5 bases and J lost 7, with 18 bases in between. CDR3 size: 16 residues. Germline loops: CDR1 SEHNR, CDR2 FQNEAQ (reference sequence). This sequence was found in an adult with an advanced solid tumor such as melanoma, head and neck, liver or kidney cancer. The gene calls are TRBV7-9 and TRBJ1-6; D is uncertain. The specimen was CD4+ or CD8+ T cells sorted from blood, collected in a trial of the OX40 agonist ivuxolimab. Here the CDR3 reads CASSPTARESNSPLHF. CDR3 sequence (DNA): TGTGCCAGCAGCCCGACCGCCCGGGAGAGCAATTCACCCCTCCACTTT.